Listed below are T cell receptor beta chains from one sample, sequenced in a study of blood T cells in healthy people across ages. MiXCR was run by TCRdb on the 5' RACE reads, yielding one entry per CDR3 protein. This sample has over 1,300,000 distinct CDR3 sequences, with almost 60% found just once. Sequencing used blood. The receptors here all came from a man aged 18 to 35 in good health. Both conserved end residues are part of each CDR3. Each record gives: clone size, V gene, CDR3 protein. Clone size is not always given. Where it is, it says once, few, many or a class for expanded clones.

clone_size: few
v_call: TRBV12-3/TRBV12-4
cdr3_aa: CASSLGGQGTWEQYF

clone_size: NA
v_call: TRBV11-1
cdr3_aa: CASRRLAENNEQFF

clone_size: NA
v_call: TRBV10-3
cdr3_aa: CAIRGDHQETQYF

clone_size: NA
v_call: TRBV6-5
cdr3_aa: CASSYGTTGLNYGYTF

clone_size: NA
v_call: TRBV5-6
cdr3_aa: CASSLFGVRETQYF

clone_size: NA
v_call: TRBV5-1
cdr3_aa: CASSPDTANEQFF

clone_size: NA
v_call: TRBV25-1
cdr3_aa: CASSSVPPGANVLTF

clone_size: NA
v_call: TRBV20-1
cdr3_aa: CSARDPSGGTYEQYF

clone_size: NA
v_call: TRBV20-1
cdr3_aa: CSARFVGLASETQYF

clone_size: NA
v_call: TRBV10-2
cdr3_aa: CASSGLSGTEAFF

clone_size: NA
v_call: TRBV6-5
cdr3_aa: CASSYASWADTQYF

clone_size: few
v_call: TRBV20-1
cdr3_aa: CGPGLAGETQYF

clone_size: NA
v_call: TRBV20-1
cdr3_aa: CSATDGVVSNQPQHF

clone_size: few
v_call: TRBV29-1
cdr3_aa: CSLTDREDTQYF

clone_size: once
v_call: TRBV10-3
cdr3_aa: CAISPRDRGLEQYF

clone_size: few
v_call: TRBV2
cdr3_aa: CASRWTGAYNEQFF

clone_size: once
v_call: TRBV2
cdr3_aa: CASRNEYVGETPYF

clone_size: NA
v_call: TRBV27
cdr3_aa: CASSIRTGGGGYTF

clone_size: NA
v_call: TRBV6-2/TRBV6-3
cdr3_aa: CASRVGEQETQYF

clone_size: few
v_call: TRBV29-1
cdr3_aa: CSVCRVDNEQFF

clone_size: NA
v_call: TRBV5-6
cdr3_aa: CASSLFNGDRGLWGYTF

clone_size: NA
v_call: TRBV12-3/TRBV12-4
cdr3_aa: CASTLGGAGEQFF

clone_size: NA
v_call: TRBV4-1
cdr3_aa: CASSQEDISQETQYF

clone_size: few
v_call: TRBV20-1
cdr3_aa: CSAPGQRRSGANVLTF

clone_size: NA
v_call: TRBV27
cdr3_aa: CASRSSGSLYEQYF

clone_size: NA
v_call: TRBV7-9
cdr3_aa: CASSFPLGQFHEQYF

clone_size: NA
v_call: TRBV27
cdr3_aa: CASSPTGQGCEQYF